This paragraph covers one T cell receptor beta chain sequence. The data derive from a study of shared clonotypes between healthy human individuals. Every subset had its genomic DNA shared out evenly among several immunoSEQ plates. The data were produced by immunoSEQ multiplex PCR, yet TCRdb's version contains in-frame clones alone and is incomplete. The sample records more than 1,200,000 clones, 98% being singletons. This clonotype was sampled from a man aged 25-40 years in good health. Source material: naive CD4+ T cells sorted from blood. Subset here: CD45RA+ positively selected.

The CDR3 DNA sequence: TGTGCCAGCAGCTTAATAGGCGAGCAGTACTTC. It is translated as CASSLIGEQYF. The V call is TRBV7-8, the J call TRBJ2-7; no reliable D call. The V gene's germline CDR1 is SGHVS and CDR2 FQNEAQ. The CDR3 has 11 residues. Trimming left V 2 bases short and J 6 bases short, with 5 bases between.